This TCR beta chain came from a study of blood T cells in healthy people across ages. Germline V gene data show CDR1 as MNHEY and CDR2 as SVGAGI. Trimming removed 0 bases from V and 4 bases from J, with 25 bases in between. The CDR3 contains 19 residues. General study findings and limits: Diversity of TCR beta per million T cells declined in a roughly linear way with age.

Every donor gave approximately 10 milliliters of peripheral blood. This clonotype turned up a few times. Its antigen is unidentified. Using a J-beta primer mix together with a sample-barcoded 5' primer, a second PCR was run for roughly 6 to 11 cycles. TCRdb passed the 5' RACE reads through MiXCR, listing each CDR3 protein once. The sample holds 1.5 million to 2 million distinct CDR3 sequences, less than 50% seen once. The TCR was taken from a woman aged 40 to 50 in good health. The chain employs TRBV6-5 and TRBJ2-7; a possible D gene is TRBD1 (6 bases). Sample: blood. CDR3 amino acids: CASSYSKALVTGWRYEQYF. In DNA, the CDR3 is TGTGCCAGCAGTTACTCGAAGGCCCTCGTGACAGGATGGCGGTACGAGCAGTACTTC.